The 18 T cell receptor beta chains reported below all come from one sample, sequenced in a study of spatial heterogeneity in lung cancer. Each CDR3 protein gets one entry after TCRdb re-called the 5' RACE reads with MiXCR. The sample lists tens of thousands of distinct CDR3 sequences, about 14% occurring once. Stated time point: sample taken at primary tumor resection. Sequencing was performed on whole RNA extracted from tumor and nontumor lung tissue, or from frozen PBMC, and the material was left unsorted. Sequences were derived from PBMCs, sampled at surgery. The source is a male donor with early-stage non-small cell lung cancer.

The chain couples TRBV7-9 to TRBJ1-1; a weak D match, TRBD1 (5 bases). The V end lost 6 bases, the J end lost 7 bases, and 9 bases lay between the germline ends. The CDR3 consists of 11 residues. CDR1 and CDR2 from the germline V gene are SEHNR and FQNEAQ (reference sequence). CDR3 nucleotides: TGTGCCAGCAGTTTCAGGGATGAAGCTTTCTTT. This gives the protein CASSFRDEAFF. Full variable domain (rest looked up from reference TRBV7-9 and TRBJ1-1): DTGVSQNPRHKITKRGQNVTFRCDPISEHNRLYWYRQTLGQGPEFLTYFQNEAQLEKSRLLSDRFSAERPKGSFSTLEIQRTEQGDSAMYLCASSFRDEAFFGQGTRLTVV.

This clonotype was picked up many times. V and J are TRBV7-9 and TRBJ2-1; TRBD2 aligns across 9 bases. V dropped 5 bases and J dropped 1; count of bases not matched to a gene: 6. The CDR3 has 16 residues. Germline CDR1 reads SEHNR; CDR2 reads FQNEAQ (reference sequence). The CDR3 DNA reads TGTGCCAGCAGCGCCGGACTAGCGCAATCCTACAATGAGCAGTTCTTC. Translating it yields CASSAGLAQSYNEQFF.

The J gene is TRBJ1-1, the V gene TRBV7-2; the match to TRBD1 covers 7 bases. With V trimmed by 4 bases and J by 2 bases, 7 bases remained unmatched. The CDR3 contains 15 residues. Looked up from germline, CDR1 is SGHTA and CDR2 is FQGNSA. The CDR3 reads CASSSLQGINTEAFF. The CDR3 bases are TGTGCCAGCAGCTCCCTACAGGGGATAAACACTGAAGCTTTCTTT.

This clonotype was found a few times. The chain links TRBV21-1 to TRBJ1-1. TRBV21-1 is shown as a pseudogene. The CDR3 covers 12 residues. CDR3 in DNA: TGTGCCAGCAGCAAAAAGAGGAGAGAAGCTTTCTTT. Translated: CASSKKRREAFF.

This clonotype was recorded at least ten times. The chain is built from TRBV7-2 and TRBJ1-2, with D unresolved. Trimming removed 8 bases from V and 7 bases from J, with 5 bases in between. CDR3 length: 9 residues. Germline V lookup: CDR1 SGHTA, CDR2 FQGNSA. The CDR3 DNA sequence: TGTGCCAGCGAGGGTGGCTACACCTTC. Translated: CASEGGYTF.

This clonotype was seen a handful of times. The chain has TRBV6-5 and TRBJ1-2; D remains ambiguous. This CDR3 has 14 residues. Germline CDR1 is MNHEY and CDR2 is SVGAGI. Trimming removed 8 bases at V and 0 bases at J, with 13 bases between. In nucleotides, the CDR3 is TGTGCCAGCGGACGGAGGCGAACTAACTATGGCTACACCTTC. Residues: CASGRRRTNYGYTF.

There are many counts of this clonotype. V usage is TRBV27 and J usage is TRBJ2-3, with TRBD1 matching over 10 bases. The CDR3 sequence is 16 residues long. Germline V gene sequence: CDR1 MNHEY, CDR2 SMNVEV (reference sequence). The V and J ends lost 8 bases and 0 bases, in that order; junction bases with no gene match: 8. The CDR3 nucleotides are TGTGCCAGCTCCCTAGGACAGGGGGGGAGCACAGATACGCAGTATTTT. It codes for CASSLGQGGSTDTQYF.

The chain is built from TRBV10-3 and TRBJ1-4; D perhaps matches TRBD1 (5 bases). CDR1 is ENHRY and CDR2 is SYGVKD in the germline V gene. This CDR3 comprises 15 residues. V lost 0 bases and J lost 5, with 10 bases in between. CDR3 sequence (DNA): TGTGCCATCAGTGAGTCAGGGGCTCGGAATGAAAAACTGTTTTTT. The encoded protein is CAISESGARNEKLFF.

Only a few counts were recorded for this clonotype. The rearrangement joins TRBV7-2 to TRBJ2-5; 9 nucleotides line up with TRBD1. Germline V gives CDR1 SGHTA, CDR2 FQGNSA. With V trimmed by 5 bases and J by 4 bases, 8 bases remained unmatched. CDR3 size: 15 residues. The CDR3 reads CASSRAGTGLETQYF. CDR3 nucleotide sequence: TGTGCCAGCAGCCGGGCGGGGACAGGGTTAGAGACCCAGTACTTC.

This clonotype was picked up a small number of times. The rearrangement links TRBV6-6 to TRBJ2-3; 7 positions match TRBD1. This CDR3 region has 14 residues. The germline gives CDR1 MNHNY, CDR2 SVGAGI (reference sequence). Trimming cost V 6 bases and J 2 bases; bases outside gene matches: 5. The chain's CDR3 is CASRPRGNTDTQYF. CDR3 DNA sequence: TGTGCCAGCAGGCCCAGGGGGAACACAGATACGCAGTATTTT.

The chain recombines TRBV19 with TRBJ2-7; 7 bases fit TRBD1. The germline V gene encodes CDR1 LNHDA and CDR2 SQIVND (reference sequence). The CDR3 sequence is 16 residues long. V was clipped by 5 bases and J by 0 bases; unmatched bases: 10. CDR3 in amino acids: CASSLRLTGTSYEQYF. CDR3 nucleotides: TGTGCCAGTAGTCTTCGACTGACAGGGACCTCCTACGAGCAGTACTTC.

This clonotype was recorded at least ten times. The chain recombines TRBV7-9 with TRBJ1-1; D gene ambiguous. Germline assignment: CDR1 SEHNR and CDR2 FQNEAQ (reference sequence). The V and J ends lost 5 bases and 0 bases respectively, with 13 bases between them. The length of the CDR3 is 15 residues. CDR3 DNA sequence: TGTGCCAGCAGCCCCCCTACGGGTATGAACACTGAAGCTTTCTTT. As protein: CASSPPTGMNTEAFF.

This clonotype was found many times. The V and J genes are TRBV6-2 or TRBV6-3 and TRBJ1-1; D call uncertain. This CDR3 contains 16 residues. V was clipped by 2 bases and J by 5 bases, with 18 bases between them. The V gene's germline CDR1 is MNHEY and CDR2 SVGEGT. The CDR3 DNA is TGTGCCAGCAGTTACCATCGCGGGCTTTGGGTAACTGAAGCTTTCTTT. The encoded protein is CASSYHRGLWVTEAFF.

This clonotype was observed at least ten times. The chain recombines TRBV7-9 with TRBJ2-2; tentatively, D is TRBD2 (6 bases). This CDR3 has 14 amino acids. The germline CDR1 and CDR2 sequences are SEHNR and FQNEAQ (reference sequence). With 4 bases removed from V and 4 bases from J, the gap between germline ends came to 10 bases. The CDR3 sequence: CASSYAGPTGELFF. The CDR3 region has the DNA TGTGCCAGCAGCTACGCGGGACCCACCGGGGAGCTGTTTTTT.

The gene calls are TRBV4-3 and TRBJ2-6; D is unresolved. V lost 4 bases and J 0 bases, leaving 7 bases between the germline ends. In germline, CDR1 is LGHNA, CDR2 YSLEER. The CDR3 consists of 15 residues. CDR3 protein: CASSLDYSGANVLTF. The CDR3 nucleotides read TGCGCCAGCAGCCTAGATTACTCTGGGGCCAACGTCCTGACTTTC.

The V call is TRBV5-1, the J call TRBJ1-1; D remains ambiguous. Per the germline V gene, CDR1 is SGHRS and CDR2 is YFSETQ. V lost 0 bases and J lost 0, with 18 bases in between. The CDR3 is 18 residues long. CDR3 residues: CASSLAQTGLLLNTEAFF. DNA of the CDR3: TGCGCCAGCAGCTTGGCACAAACGGGTCTTCTGTTGAACACTGAAGCTTTCTTT. The complete variable domain, with remaining parts taken from reference TRBV5-1 and TRBJ1-1, reads KAGVTQTPRYLIKTRGQQVTLSCSPISGHRSVSWYQQTPGQGLQFLFEYFSETQRNKGNFPGRFSGRQFSNSRSEMNVSTLELGDSALYLCASSLAQTGLLLNTEAFFGQGTRLTVV.

The V gene is TRBV6-6, the J gene TRBJ2-1, with D possibly being TRBD2 (6 bases). Trimming took 1 base from V and 0 from J, leaving 10 bases between them. Germline V gene data show CDR1 as MNHNY and CDR2 as SVGAGI (reference sequence). The CDR3 extends over 16 amino acids. In DNA form, the CDR3 reads TGTGCCAGCAGTTACTTTGTCGGGAGCTCCTACAATGAGCAGTTCTTC. This encodes CASSYFVGSSYNEQFF.

This clonotype was detected many times. The rearrangement joins TRBV28 to TRBJ2-7; perhaps TRBD1 as D (6 bases). The CDR3 runs to 15 residues. The V end was cut by 6 bases, the J end by 1 base, with 16 bases between. Per the germline V gene, CDR1 is MDHEN and CDR2 is SYDVKM. The CDR3 reads CASSLTGFESYEQYF. DNA of the CDR3: TGTGCCAGCAGCCTGACAGGTTTCGAGTCCTACGAGCAGTACTTC.